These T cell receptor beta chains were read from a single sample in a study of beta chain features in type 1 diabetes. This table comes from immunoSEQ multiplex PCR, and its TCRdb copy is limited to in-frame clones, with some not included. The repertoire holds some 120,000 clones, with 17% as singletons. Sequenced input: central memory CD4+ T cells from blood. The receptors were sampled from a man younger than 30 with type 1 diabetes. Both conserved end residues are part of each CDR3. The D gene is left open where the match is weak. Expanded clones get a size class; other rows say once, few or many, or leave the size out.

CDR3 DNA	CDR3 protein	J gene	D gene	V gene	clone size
TGTGCCAGCAGCTTAAACCCAGATACGCAGTATTTT	CASSLNPDTQYF	TRBJ2-3	.	TRBV7-3	few
TGCGCCAGCAGCTACGGACCCCCCGATGAGCAGTTCTTC	CASSYGPPDEQFF	TRBJ2-1	.	TRBV5-1	.
TGTGCCAGCAGTTACTCGGTAGACCGAGAGACCCAGTACTTC	CASSYSVDRETQYF	TRBJ2-5	.	TRBV6-5	.
TGCGCCTACGGCAGAGGCGGGGACGGAGGCTACACCTTC	CAYGRGGDGGYTF	TRBJ1-2	.	TRBV23-1	few
TGTGCCAGCAGTTTTTCCAGCGGGGGCCCCCACTACGAGCAGTACTTC	CASSFSSGGPHYEQYF	TRBJ2-7	TRBD2	TRBV27	few
TGCGCCAGCAGCTTGTTTGTCGCGGGGACCTACGAGCAGTACTTC	CASSLFVAGTYEQYF	TRBJ2-7	.	TRBV5-1	many
TGTGCCTGGAATCTAGGGACAGGGGGGCCGGCTTTCTTT	CAWNLGTGGPAFF	TRBJ1-1	TRBD1	TRBV30	few
TGTGCCAGCAGTTTCCCAATTACCGGGACACTAACCTACGAGCAGTACTTC	CASSFPITGTLTYEQYF	TRBJ2-7	.	TRBV28	.
TGTGCCAGCAGCCAAGGAGGAAACTATGGCTACACCTTC	CASSQGGNYGYTF	TRBJ1-2	.	TRBV14	many
TGTGCCAGCAGTGAAAGGGTGGGCCCAACTCAGCCCCAGCATTTT	CASSERVGPTQPQHF	TRBJ1-5	.	TRBV6-1	.
TGCGCCAGCAGTGACCCAGACAGCCTCTCCTACAATGAGCAGTTCTTC	CASSDPDSLSYNEQFF	TRBJ2-1	.	TRBV10-1	few
TGTGCCAGCAGCGTAGGACAGGACCAGCCCCAGCATTTT	CASSVGQDQPQHF	TRBJ1-5	TRBD1	TRBV7-9	few
TGTGCCAGCAGTGAACCAGGGGATGGGGCCAACGTCCTGACTTTC	CASSEPGDGANVLTF	TRBJ2-6	.	TRBV6-1	.
TGCAGCGGGGGGACTACAGGGGAGACCCAGTACTTC	CSGGTTGETQYF	TRBJ2-5	.	TRBV29-1	few
TGTGCCAGCAGCTCGGGACTAGCGCTACAAGAGACCCAGTACTTC	CASSSGLALQETQYF	TRBJ2-5	TRBD2	TRBV5-4	.
TGTGCCAGCAGCTTAAACAGGGGTTTGTTTGGCTACACCTTC	CASSLNRGLFGYTF	TRBJ1-2	TRBD1	TRBV7-9	few
TGTGCCAGCAGCCAAGTCTTAAGGCTTGCCAGGGTCCCCCTGGGGCCCCAGCATTTT	CASSQVLRLARVPLGPQHF	TRBJ1-5	.	TRBV14	many
TGCGCCAGCAGCTTGGATGCGGGAGGGCCAGATACGCAGTATTTT	CASSLDAGGPDTQYF	TRBJ2-3	TRBD2	TRBV5-1	.
TGTGCCTGGAGTATAGGGGAGAATGAAAAACTGTTTTTT	CAWSIGENEKLFF	TRBJ1-4	.	TRBV30	.
TGTGCCAGCACCCGACAGGGGAGTACCTACGAGCAGTACTTC	CASTRQGSTYEQYF	TRBJ2-7	TRBD1	TRBV6-5	.
TGTGCCAGTAGCCCTACTAGCGGGAGGGCCAACTACAATGAGCAGTTCTTC	CASSPTSGRANYNEQFF	TRBJ2-1	TRBD2	TRBV19	.
TGTGCCAGCCGGCTAGCGGGGAGCACAGATACGCAGTATTTT	CASRLAGSTDTQYF	TRBJ2-3	TRBD2	TRBV6-5	.
TGCAGCGTTGGACGGCCCGAGGCTAGCGGGAACGAGCAGTACTTC	CSVGRPEASGNEQYF	TRBJ2-7	TRBD2	TRBV29-1	.
TGTGCCTGGAGCGACACAGGGGGCACGTTCGAGCAGTACTTC	CAWSDTGGTFEQYF	TRBJ2-7	TRBD1	TRBV30	.
TGCAGCGTTGAAGTCGGTGGAGATACGCAGTATTTT	CSVEVGGDTQYF	TRBJ2-3	.	TRBV29-1	.
TGTGCCTTTAGACAGGGGATCTTGATGAACACTGAAGCTTTCTTT	CAFRQGILMNTEAFF	TRBJ1-1	TRBD1	TRBV30	few
TGTGCCAGCAGCTTCGGACAGGGCGTAAAACTGTTTTTT	CASSFGQGVKLFF	TRBJ1-4	TRBD1	TRBV7-9	.
TGTGCCAGCAGCCACCCACAGGGCCGCTCACCCCTCCACTTT	CASSHPQGRSPLHF	TRBJ1-6	.	TRBV7-2	.